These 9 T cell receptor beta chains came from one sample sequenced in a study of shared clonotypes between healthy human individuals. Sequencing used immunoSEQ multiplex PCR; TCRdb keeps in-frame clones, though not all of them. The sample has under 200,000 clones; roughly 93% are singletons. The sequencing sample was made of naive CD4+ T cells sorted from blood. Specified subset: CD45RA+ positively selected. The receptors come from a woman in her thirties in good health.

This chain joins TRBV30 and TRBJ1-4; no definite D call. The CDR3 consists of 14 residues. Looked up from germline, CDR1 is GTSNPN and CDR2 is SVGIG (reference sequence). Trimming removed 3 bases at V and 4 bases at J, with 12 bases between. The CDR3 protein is CAWRGRLFNEKLFF. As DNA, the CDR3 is TGTGCCTGGAGAGGTCGATTGTTTAATGAAAAACTGTTTTTT.

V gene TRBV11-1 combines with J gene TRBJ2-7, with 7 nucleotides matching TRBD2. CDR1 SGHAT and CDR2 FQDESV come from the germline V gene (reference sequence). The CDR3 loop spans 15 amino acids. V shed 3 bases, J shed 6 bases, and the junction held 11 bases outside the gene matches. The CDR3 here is CASSFETSSRGEQYF. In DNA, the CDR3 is TGTGCCAGCAGCTTCGAGACTAGCTCTCGGGGCGAGCAGTACTTC.

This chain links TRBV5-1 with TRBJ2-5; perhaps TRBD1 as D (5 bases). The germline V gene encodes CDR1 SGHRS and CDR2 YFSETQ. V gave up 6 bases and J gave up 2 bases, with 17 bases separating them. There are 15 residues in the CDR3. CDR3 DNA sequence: TGCGCCAGCAACACGAACCAGGGTTATCAAGAGACCCAGTACTTC. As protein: CASNTNQGYQETQYF.

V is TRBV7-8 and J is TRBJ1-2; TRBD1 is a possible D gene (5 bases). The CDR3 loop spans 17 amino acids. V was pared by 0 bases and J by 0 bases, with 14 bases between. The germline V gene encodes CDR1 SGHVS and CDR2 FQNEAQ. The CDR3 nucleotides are TGTGCCAGCAGCTTAGCGCGCCCTGGGGGACCTAACTATGGCTACACCTTC. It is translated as CASSLARPGGPNYGYTF.

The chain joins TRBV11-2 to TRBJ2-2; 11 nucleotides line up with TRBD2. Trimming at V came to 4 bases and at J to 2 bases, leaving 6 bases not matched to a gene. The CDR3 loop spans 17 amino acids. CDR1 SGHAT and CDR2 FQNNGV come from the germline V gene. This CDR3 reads CASSSYLAGGNTGELFF. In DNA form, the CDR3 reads TGTGCCAGCAGCTCCTACCTAGCGGGAGGTAACACCGGGGAGCTGTTTTTT.

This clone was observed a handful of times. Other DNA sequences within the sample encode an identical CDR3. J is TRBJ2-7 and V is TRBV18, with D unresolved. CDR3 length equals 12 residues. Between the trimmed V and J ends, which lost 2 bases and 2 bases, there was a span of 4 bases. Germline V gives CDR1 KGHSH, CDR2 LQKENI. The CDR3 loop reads CASSPGTYEQYF. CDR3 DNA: TGTGCCAGCTCACCAGGAACCTACGAGCAGTACTTC.

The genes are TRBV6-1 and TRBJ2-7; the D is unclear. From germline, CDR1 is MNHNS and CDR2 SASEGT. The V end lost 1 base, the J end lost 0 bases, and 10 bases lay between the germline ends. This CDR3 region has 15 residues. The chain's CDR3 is CASSEGVSSSYEQYF. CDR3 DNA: TGTGCCAGCAGTGAAGGAGTCTCCAGCTCCTACGAGCAGTACTTC.

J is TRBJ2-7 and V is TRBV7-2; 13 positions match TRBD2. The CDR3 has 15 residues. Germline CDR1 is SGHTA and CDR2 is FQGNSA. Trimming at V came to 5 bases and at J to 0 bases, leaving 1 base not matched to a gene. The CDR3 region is CASSRTSGGSYEQYF. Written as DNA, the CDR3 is TGTGCCAGCAGCCGGACTAGCGGGGGCTCCTACGAGCAGTACTTC.

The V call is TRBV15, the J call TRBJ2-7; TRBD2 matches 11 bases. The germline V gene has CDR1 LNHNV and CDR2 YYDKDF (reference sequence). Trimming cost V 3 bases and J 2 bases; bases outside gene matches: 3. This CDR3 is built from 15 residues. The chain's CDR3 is CATSRGLADAYEQYF. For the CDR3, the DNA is TGTGCCACCAGCAGGGGACTAGCGGACGCCTACGAGCAGTACTTC.